This T cell receptor beta chain originates from a study of Graves' ophthalmopathy and Graves' hyperthyroidism. The study, taken as a whole, reports: The blood repertoire also included most expanded thyroid clonotypes above 0.001 frequency. Ophthalmopathy progression prediction by the model yielded a sensitivity of roughly 67% and a specificity of 72.22%.

This clonotype came up many times. Its antigen remains unidentified. Unmatched junction bases numbered 13, after V lost 2 bases and J lost 9 bases. CDR1 and CDR2 from the germline V gene are SGHRS and YFSETQ. The CDR3 is 15 amino acids. Amplified TCR beta CDR3 regions were obtained using RNA transcripts as template. HTBI primers primed a first-round RT-PCR, and a second-round multiplex PCR followed. In TCRdb, the multiplex PCR reads were re-called with MiXCR into one record per CDR3 protein. Seen here are 400,000 to 500,000 distinct CDR3 sequences, around 20% observed once, and the top ten hold roughly 3%. Only newly diagnosed hyperthyroidism patients aged 18 to 65, with under 2 months' duration, were enrolled. Uncontrolled infections, other autoimmune diseases, pregnancy or lactation barred patients from enrollment.

The receptor was isolated from a woman between 18 and 29 years old with stable Graves' hyperthyroidism. The specimen sequenced was peripheral blood. The chain employs TRBV5-1 and TRBJ1-2; 7 bases are a match to TRBD1. CDR3 loop: CASSFTGQNLMSYTF. CDR3 DNA: TGCGCCAGCAGCTTTACGGGACAGAATCTTATGAGCTACACCTTC.